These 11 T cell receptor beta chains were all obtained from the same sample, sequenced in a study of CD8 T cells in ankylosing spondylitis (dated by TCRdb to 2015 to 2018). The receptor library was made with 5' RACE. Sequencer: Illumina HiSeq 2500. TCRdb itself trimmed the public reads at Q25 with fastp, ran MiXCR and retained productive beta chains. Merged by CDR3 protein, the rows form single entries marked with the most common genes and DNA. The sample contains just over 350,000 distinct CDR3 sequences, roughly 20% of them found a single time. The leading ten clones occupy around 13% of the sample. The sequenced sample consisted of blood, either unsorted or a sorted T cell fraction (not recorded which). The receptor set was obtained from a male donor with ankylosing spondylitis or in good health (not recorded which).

The CDR3 DNA reads TGTGCCAGCATGGATGGGCAGGGCCCCCCGGGGGAGCAGTACTTC. This encodes CASMDGQGPPGEQYF. The chain carries TRBV27 and TRBJ2-7; D is possibly TRBD1 or TRBD2 (5 bases each). Per the germline V gene, CDR1 is MNHEY and CDR2 is SMNVEV (reference sequence). The germline V and J ends were trimmed by 7 bases and 7 bases, with 23 bases remaining between them. This CDR3 has 15 residues.

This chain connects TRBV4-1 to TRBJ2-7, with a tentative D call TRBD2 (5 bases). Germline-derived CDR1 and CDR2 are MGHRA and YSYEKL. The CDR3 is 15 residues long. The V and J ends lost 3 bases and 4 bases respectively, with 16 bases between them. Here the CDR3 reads CASSHRGGPEYEQYF. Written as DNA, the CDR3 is TGCGCCAGCAGCCACCGAGGAGGACCCGAGTACGAGCAGTACTTC.

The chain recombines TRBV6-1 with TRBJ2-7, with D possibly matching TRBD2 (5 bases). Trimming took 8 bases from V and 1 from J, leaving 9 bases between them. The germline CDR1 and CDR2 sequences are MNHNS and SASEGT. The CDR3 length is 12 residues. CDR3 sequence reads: CASGWESYEQYF. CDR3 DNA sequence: TGTGCCAGCGGGTGGGAGTCCTACGAGCAGTACTTC.

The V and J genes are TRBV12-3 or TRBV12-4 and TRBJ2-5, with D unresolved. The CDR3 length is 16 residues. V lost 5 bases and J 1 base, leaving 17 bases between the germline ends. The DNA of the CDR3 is TGTGCCAGCAGTCTCCGTGCAATCGATCCCCAAGAGACCCAGTACTTC. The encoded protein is CASSLRAIDPQETQYF.

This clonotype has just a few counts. CDR3 sequence: CAISELGLAGVNEQFF. Here the CDR3 DNA reads TGTGCCATCAGTGAGTTGGGACTAGCGGGGGTCAATGAGCAGTTCTTC. This rearrangement joins TRBV10-3 to TRBJ2-1; 14 bases line up with TRBD2. CDR1 and CDR2 from the germline V gene are ENHRY and SYGVKD. V was pared by 1 base and J by 6 bases, with 2 bases of the junction left unmatched. This CDR3 comprises 16 residues.

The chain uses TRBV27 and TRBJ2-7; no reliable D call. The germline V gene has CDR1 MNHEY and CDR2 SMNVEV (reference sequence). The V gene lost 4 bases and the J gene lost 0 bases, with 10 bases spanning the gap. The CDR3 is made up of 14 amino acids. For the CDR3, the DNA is TGTGCCAGCAGTTCGACGGTTGACTCCTACGAGCAGTACTTC. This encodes CASSSTVDSYEQYF.

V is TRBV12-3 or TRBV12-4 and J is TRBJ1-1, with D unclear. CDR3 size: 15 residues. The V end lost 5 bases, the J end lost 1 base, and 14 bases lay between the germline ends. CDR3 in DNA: TGTGCCAGCAGTGGCCGGGCTCAGAAGAACACTGAAGCTTTCTTT. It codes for CASSGRAQKNTEAFF.

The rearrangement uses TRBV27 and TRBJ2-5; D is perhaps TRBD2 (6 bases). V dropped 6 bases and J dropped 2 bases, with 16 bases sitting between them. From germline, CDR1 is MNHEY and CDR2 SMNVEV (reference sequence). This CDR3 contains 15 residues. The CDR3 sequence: CASSTTIAVQETQYF. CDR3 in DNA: TGTGCCAGCAGCACCACGATAGCGGTTCAAGAGACCCAGTACTTC.

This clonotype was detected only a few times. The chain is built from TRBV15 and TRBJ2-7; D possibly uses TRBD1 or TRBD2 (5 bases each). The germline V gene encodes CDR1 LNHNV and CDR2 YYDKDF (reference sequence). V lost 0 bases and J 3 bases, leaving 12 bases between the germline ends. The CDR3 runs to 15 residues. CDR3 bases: TGTGCCACCAGCAGAGATAAGGCAGGGAGCTACGAGCAGTACTTC. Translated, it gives CATSRDKAGSYEQYF.

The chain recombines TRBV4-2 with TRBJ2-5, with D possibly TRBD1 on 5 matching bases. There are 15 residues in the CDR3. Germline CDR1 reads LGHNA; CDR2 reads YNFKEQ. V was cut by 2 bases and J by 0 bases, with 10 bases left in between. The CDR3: CASSQWQGDQETQYF. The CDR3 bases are TGTGCCAGCAGCCAATGGCAAGGGGACCAAGAGACCCAGTACTTC.

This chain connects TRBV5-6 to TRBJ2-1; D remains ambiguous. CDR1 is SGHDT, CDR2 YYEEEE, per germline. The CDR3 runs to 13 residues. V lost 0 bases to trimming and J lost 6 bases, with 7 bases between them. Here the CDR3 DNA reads TGTGCCAGCAGCTTGGGTTCTCCCAATGAGCAGTTCTTC. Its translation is CASSLGSPNEQFF.